This T cell receptor beta chain was obtained from a study of technical replicates of blood from several donors (dated by TCRdb to the late 2010s). To prepare the library, the immunoSEQ multiplex PCR assay was applied. The immuneACCESS repertoire file appears here via TCRdb, limited to in-frame rearrangements. These files lack a portion of the clones; in checked studies, under half of the deficit traces to unresolved V genes, and the cause of the others is not known. The table for this sample lists tens of thousands of clones; roughly 94% of them were counted only once. 0.2% to 0.3% of the sample rests with the top ten. About this clone: Its antigen is currently not known. No much larger clone is present one base from it, and per-base qualities are unavailable.

The CDR3 holds 13 amino acids from the cysteine to the phenylalanine. The CDR3 DNA has 39 bases and is translated from base 1. The germline V gene encodes CDR1 SGHAT and CDR2 FQNNGV. V is clipped by 2 bases and J by 9 bases, and the sequence between their germline boundaries is 11 bases long. The V gene is TRBV11-2 and the J gene is TRBJ1-5, with the D gene call left open. The specimen sequenced was T cells isolated from PBMCs. The sequence was collected from a human donor in good health. The DNA is as follows: TGTGCCAGCAGCTTAACGGGGAACGGGCCCCAGCATTTT. This is translated as CASSLTGNGPQHF.